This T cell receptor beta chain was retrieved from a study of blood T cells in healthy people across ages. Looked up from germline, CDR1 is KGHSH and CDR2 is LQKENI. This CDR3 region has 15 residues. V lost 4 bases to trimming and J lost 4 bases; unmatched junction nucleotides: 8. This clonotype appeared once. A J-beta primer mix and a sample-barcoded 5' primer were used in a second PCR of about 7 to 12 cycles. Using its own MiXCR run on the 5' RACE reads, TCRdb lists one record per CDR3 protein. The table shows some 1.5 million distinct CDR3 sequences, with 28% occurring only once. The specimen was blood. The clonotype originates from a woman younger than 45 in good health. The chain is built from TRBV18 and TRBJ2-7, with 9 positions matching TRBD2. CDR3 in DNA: TGTGCCAGCTCACTCGGACTAGCGATCGGGTACGAGCAGTACTTC. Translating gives CASSLGLAIGYEQYF. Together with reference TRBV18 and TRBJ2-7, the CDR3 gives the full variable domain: NAGVMQNPRHLVRRRGQEARLRCSPMKGHSHVYWYRQLPEEGLKFMVYLQKENIIDESGMPKERFSAEFPKEGPSILRIQQVVRGDSAAYFCASSLGLAIGYEQYFGPGTRLTVT.